A selection of T cell receptor beta chains follows, all from one sample in a study of blood T cell repertoires in COVID-19. Profiling relied on immunoSEQ multiplex PCR, and the TCRdb table lists in-frame clones only, not all of them. Of about 210,000 clones detected, around 80% appear once; the ten largest clones hold over 9.5%. The specimen sequenced was peripheral blood. All receptors come from an elderly woman with COVID-19, enrolled during active disease. Each CDR3 is given with its conserved first and last residue. A D gene is named only where the DNA matches it firmly. Only part of the rows carry a size: once, few, many, or a class if the clone is expanded.

TRBJ2-3 TRBD2 TRBV7-2 . TGTGCCAGCAGCTTAGCGGGACTATCAGATACGCAGTATTTT CASSLAGLSDTQYF
TRBJ1-1 . TRBV6-2/TRBV6-3 . TGTGCCAGCAGTCAAATACAGGGCGCTGAAGCTTTCTTT CASSQIQGAEAFF
TRBJ2-3 . TRBV11-2 . TGTGCCAGCAGCTTAAGCCATAGCACAGATACGCAGTATTTT CASSLSHSTDTQYF
TRBJ1-2 . TRBV6-6 . TGTGCCAGCTCGCCCAGGGAGGGGCTTAACTATGGCTACACCTTC CASSPREGLNYGYTF
TRBJ1-2 . TRBV5-1 . TGCGCCAGCAGCCTCCTTCCCGAGGTCTATGGCTACACCTTC CASSLLPEVYGYTF
TRBJ2-3 TRBD2 TRBV10-3 . TGTGCCATCCAATCGGGGGGGCAGATAGATACGCAGTATTTT CAIQSGGQIDTQYF
TRBJ1-1 . TRBV5-1 . TGCGCCAGCAGCTTGGGTGGAGGGCTTGCGGCTGAAGCTTTCTTT CASSLGGGLAAEAFF
TRBJ2-5 . TRBV28 . TGTGCCAGCAGTGGCACAGGGTATACCCCTCAAGAGACCCAGTACTTC CASSGTGYTPQETQYF
TRBJ1-5 . TRBV19 few TGTGCCAGTAGTATCGACTATCAGCCCCAGCATTTT CASSIDYQPQHF
TRBJ2-3 . TRBV27 . TGTGCCAGCAGTTTAAGGGGGAAACTTATCGGCACAGATACGCAGTATTTT CASSLRGKLIGTDTQYF
TRBJ1-3 . TRBV7-2 . TGTGCCAGCAGCTTAGTTTTCGGCTCTGGAAACACCATATATTTT CASSLVFGSGNTIYF
TRBJ1-1 TRBD1 TRBV24-1 once TGTGCCACCAGTGGGCCAGGGGGGAACACTGAAGCTTTCTTT CATSGPGGNTEAFF
TRBJ1-2 TRBD1 TRBV19 . TGTGCCAGTAGTAACAGGGGCCTACATCCTAACTATGGCTACACCTTC CASSNRGLHPNYGYTF
TRBJ1-2 TRBD1 TRBV3-1/TRBV3-2 . TGTGCCAGCAGCCATTTTACAGGGGGCGATGGCTACACCTTC CASSHFTGGDGYTF
TRBJ2-5 . TRBV12-3/TRBV12-4 . TGTGCCAGCAGTTCAAGGGAGCAGACCCAGTACTTC CASSSREQTQYF
TRBJ1-2 . TRBV3-1/TRBV3-2 . TGTGCCAGCAGCCAACAGGGCAACTATGGCTACACCTTC CASSQQGNYGYTF
TRBJ2-1 . TRBV5-1 . TGCGCCAGCAGCCGGACTTACAATGAGCAGTTCTTC CASSRTYNEQFF
TRBJ2-2 TRBD1 TRBV7-8 . TGTGCCAGCAGCCCCCTAGGACAGGGGGCAACCGGGGAGCTGTTTTTT CASSPLGQGATGELFF
TRBJ1-2 . TRBV19 . TGTGCCAGTAGATCCTCGATTGGAGTTGGCTACACCTTC CASRSSIGVGYTF
TRBJ1-1 TRBD1 TRBV16 . TGTGCCAGCAGCCACTCGACAGGGAGGACTGAAGCTTTCTTT CASSHSTGRTEAFF
TRBJ1-2 TRBD1 TRBV12-3/TRBV12-4 . TGTGCCAGCAGCAAACAGGGGTTCGGTGGCTACACCTTC CASSKQGFGGYTF
TRBJ1-1 TRBD1 TRBV7-9 few TGTGCCAGCAGCTCCCAACAGGGGGCCGCGCGGGCTTTCTTT CASSSQQGAARAFF
TRBJ2-3 TRBD2 TRBV7-2 . TGTGCCAGCAGCTTAGGGGCGGGGGGCGACACAGATACGCAGTATTTT CASSLGAGGDTDTQYF
TRBJ1-1 . TRBV6-4 . TGTGCCAGCAACCAGGGGCCCCCCAGGGCAAGTAGCTCGGGAGCTTTCTTT CASNQGPPRASSSGAFF
TRBJ2-4 TRBD2 TRBV18 . TGTGCCAGCTCACCACCCTCTGGGAGGGCTGGGAACATTCAGTACTTC CASSPPSGRAGNIQYF
TRBJ1-5 . TRBV10-3 few TGTGCCATCAGTGAGTCGAACGGGGATCAGCCCCAGCATTTT CAISESNGDQPQHF
TRBJ1-4 TRBD1 TRBV7-9 . TGTGCCAGCAGCCCCCGGGACAGGGGCGAAAAACTGTTTTTT CASSPRDRGEKLFF
TRBJ2-5 . TRBV5-1 once TGCGCCAGCAGCTTGAACAGGGGGGGAGAGACCCAGTACTTC CASSLNRGGETQYF
TRBJ1-2 . TRBV7-9 . TGTGCCAGCAGCCCAGCGGGTCCCTATGGCTACACCTTC CASSPAGPYGYTF
TRBJ2-1 TRBD2 TRBV9 . TGTGCCAGCAGCAGGACTAGCAATGAGCAGTTCTTC CASSRTSNEQFF
TRBJ1-2 TRBD1 TRBV30 . TGTGCCTGGAGACCACAGACAGGGAATAACTATGGCTACACCTTC CAWRPQTGNNYGYTF
TRBJ2-1 TRBD2 TRBV6-2/TRBV6-3 . TGTGCCAGCAGCTCGACTAGCGGGGGGGCTCGGTACAATGAGCAGTTCTTC CASSSTSGGARYNEQFF
TRBJ2-2 . TRBV6-1 once TGTGCCAGCAGTGAAGCAAGCGGCCACACCGGGGAGCTGTTTTTT CASSEASGHTGELFF
TRBJ2-3 TRBD2 TRBV7-6 . TGTGCCAGCAGCTTATCCCGACTAGCGGGTCATGGAGATACGCAGTATTTT CASSLSRLAGHGDTQYF
TRBJ1-6 TRBD1 TRBV2 . TGTGCCAGCATTATGCCCAGGGGGTCTCATTCACCCCTCCACTTT CASIMPRGSHSPLHF
TRBJ2-7 . TRBV18 . TGTGCCAGCTCACCACAGAAACGGGACACCGAGCAGTACTTC CASSPQKRDTEQYF
TRBJ2-1 . TRBV7-2 . TGTGCCAGCAGCCCCGGACAGCACTACAATGAGCAGTTCTTC CASSPGQHYNEQFF
TRBJ2-3 TRBD2 TRBV10-3 . TGTGCCATCAGATCGTCGGCGGGAGGCACAGATACGCAGTATTTT CAIRSSAGGTDTQYF
TRBJ2-7 . TRBV7-3 . TGTGCCAGCAGCTTACAGCGCGGGGAGACCTACGAGCAGTACTTC CASSLQRGETYEQYF
TRBJ1-4 . TRBV7-2 . TGTGCCAGCAGCACCCAACAGGGTCTCTATGAAAAACTGTTTTTT CASSTQQGLYEKLFF
TRBJ2-5 TRBD2 TRBV28 . TGTGCCAGCAGTTTTCTAGCGGGGGGGTCGGAGACCCAGTACTTC CASSFLAGGSETQYF
TRBJ2-2 . TRBV5-1 . TGCGCCAGCAGCTTGGCATGGAGCGCGACCGGGGAGCTGTTTTTT CASSLAWSATGELFF
TRBJ2-5 TRBD1 TRBV24-1 . TGTGCCACCAGTGACTCCGGGACAGGGGGCGTAGAGACCCAGTACTTC CATSDSGTGGVETQYF
TRBJ1-4 . TRBV21-1 . TGTGCCAGCAGCAAAGATGGCGCAAGGGGGGAAAAACTGTTTTTT CASSKDGARGEKLFF
TRBJ1-4 . TRBV27 . TGTGCCAGCGCGTCAGGGTGGGCAACGAATGAAAAACTGTTTTTT CASASGWATNEKLFF
TRBJ1-1 . TRBV5-4 . TGTGCCAGCAGCCCGCGAGGCATGAACACTGAAGCTTTCTTT CASSPRGMNTEAFF
TRBJ1-2 TRBD1 TRBV30 . TGTGCCTGGAGTGCCTACCTCTTGACAGGGGGGGATGGCTACACCTTC CAWSAYLLTGGDGYTF
TRBJ1-6 . TRBV5-5 . TGTGCCAGCAGCTTGGGAGTCTCCTATAATTCACCCCTCCACTTT CASSLGVSYNSPLHF
TRBJ2-1 TRBD1 TRBV5-4 few TGTGCCAGCAGCGCCGGGACAGGTGTTTACAATGAGCAGTTCTTC CASSAGTGVYNEQFF
TRBJ2-5 TRBD2 TRBV5-1 . TGCGCCAGCAGCTTGTCGGTTAGCGGGGGCCCGGGGGAGACCCAGTACTTC CASSLSVSGGPGETQYF
TRBJ1-1 TRBD1 TRBV28 . TGTGCCAGCAGTTTAAGGACAGGAGAAGCTTTCTTT CASSLRTGEAFF
TRBJ1-5 . TRBV5-5 . TGTGCCAGCAGCGACGAGACCAAAAGCGCGGGAAATCAGCCCCAGCATTTT CASSDETKSAGNQPQHF
TRBJ2-1 TRBD2 TRBV10-2 once TGCGCCAGCAGTGTGGGCAAGCGGGGGGGTTCTGATGAGCAGTTCTTC CASSVGKRGGSDEQFF
TRBJ1-1 . TRBV6-5 few TGTGCCAGCGGACAGATTACGGAAGCTTTCTTT CASGQITEAFF
TRBJ1-5 . TRBV7-8 . TGTGCCAGCAGCCCTTCTGCTCAGAGCAATCAGCCCCAGCATTTT CASSPSAQSNQPQHF